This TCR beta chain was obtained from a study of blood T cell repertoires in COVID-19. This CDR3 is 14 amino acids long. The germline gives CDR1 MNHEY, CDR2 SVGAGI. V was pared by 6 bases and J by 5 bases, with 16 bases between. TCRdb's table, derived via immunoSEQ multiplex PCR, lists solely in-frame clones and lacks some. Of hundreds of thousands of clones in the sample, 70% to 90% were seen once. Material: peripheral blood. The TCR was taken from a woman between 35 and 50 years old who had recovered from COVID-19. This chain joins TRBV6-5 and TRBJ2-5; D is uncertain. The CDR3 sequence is CASSPTGFRETQYF. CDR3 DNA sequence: TGTGCCAGCAGCCCGACGGGTTTTAGGGAGACCCAGTACTTC.